This note documents a single TCR beta chain sequence. Its cognate antigen is unknown. The data were taken from a study of shared clonotypes between healthy human individuals. Looking at the study overall: Each donor's CD4 naive and CD4 memory cells filled three plates apiece, CD8 naive two, and CD8 memory one. Study-wide results and caveats: Some naive CD4 clonotypes, 4.5% to 5.5%, turned up in common across a handful of donors.

Germline lookup yields CDR1 MNHEY and CDR2 SVGAGI. Trimming removed 0 bases from V and 0 bases from J, with 6 bases in between. The CDR3 sequence is 14 residues long. Genomic DNA belonging to each subset was distributed in equal measure over several immunoSEQ plates. Generated by immunoSEQ multiplex PCR, the TCRdb table keeps only in-frame clones and is missing some. The sample yields roughly 2.2 million clones, 85% to 95% seen once. Specimen: naive CD4+ T cells from PBMCs. The subset is: CD45RA+ positively selected. This clonotype was sampled from a man between 18 and 29 years old in good health. Some clones in this sample may be carry-over from other donors' samples. V gene TRBV6-5 combines with J gene TRBJ2-7, with unresolved D. The CDR3 DNA is TGTGCCAGCAGTTACTCTTGGAACTCCTACGAGCAGTACTTC. Amino acids: CASSYSWNSYEQYF.